These 25 T cell receptor beta chains were all obtained from the same sample, sequenced in a study of blood T cell repertoires in COVID-19. Some clones are missing from TCRdb's copy, which holds only in-frame ones; the method was immunoSEQ multiplex PCR. The sample has roughly 290,000 clones; around 90% are singletons. The source material was peripheral blood. Source of these receptors: a woman aged 30 to 39 with COVID-19, enrolled during active disease.

V usage is TRBV10-3 and J usage is TRBJ2-5; D might be TRBD1 (6 bases). Germline V gene sequence: CDR1 ENHRY, CDR2 SYGVKD. V was pared by 0 bases and J by 1 base, with 12 bases between. CDR3 length equals 16 residues. The CDR3 here is CAISESRGKGQETQYF. The CDR3 nucleotides are TGTGCCATCAGTGAGTCGAGGGGGAAGGGCCAAGAGACCCAGTACTTC.

This clone has a count of ten or more. This sequence joins TRBV3-1 (or the pseudogene TRBV3-2) and TRBJ2-4; 7 bases agree with TRBD2. Germline-derived CDR1 and CDR2 are LGHDT and YNNKEL (reference sequence). V was pared by 4 bases and J by 3 bases, with 6 bases of the junction left unmatched. The CDR3 covers 15 residues. CDR3 DNA: TGTGCCAGCAGCCCGGGGATAGCGGGCAAAAACATTCAGTACTTC. Its translation: CASSPGIAGKNIQYF.

V usage is TRBV11-3 and J usage is TRBJ2-1; possible D gene TRBD2, 6 bases. V shed 5 bases and J shed 1 base, with 18 bases lying between them. This CDR3 has 17 residues. Per germline, CDR1 SGHNT and CDR2 YENEEA. Written as DNA, the CDR3 is TGTGCCAGCAGCCCCCGAATAGCGGTGACTTCCTACAATGAGCAGTTCTTC. This encodes CASSPRIAVTSYNEQFF.

This clone was counted only a few times. V and J are TRBV12-3 or TRBV12-4 and TRBJ2-7, with 7 nucleotides matching TRBD1. CDR3 length: 12 amino acids. J gave up 5 bases and V 9 bases, and 7 bases lay outside the gene matches. Here the CDR3 DNA reads TGTGCCAGTAGACAGGGACCCCACGAGCAGTACTTC. This sequence encodes CASRQGPHEQYF.

This clone appeared once. The chain carries TRBV7-9 and TRBJ2-5, with 8 bases lining up with TRBD2. V was clipped by 3 bases and J by 1 base; unmatched bases: 4. The CDR3 extends over 15 amino acids. The germline gives CDR1 SEHNR, CDR2 FQNEAQ (reference sequence). For the CDR3, the DNA is TGTGCCAGCAGCTTGGGACTAGGGGTCCAAGAGACCCAGTACTTC. Amino acids: CASSLGLGVQETQYF.

This sequence joins TRBV6-1 and TRBJ2-2; TRBD2 might be the D (5 bases). Trimming stripped 0 bases from V and 0 bases from J, with 8 bases between. The germline V gene encodes CDR1 MNHNS and CDR2 SASEGT. This CDR3 has 16 amino acids. The chain's CDR3 is CASSEARAANTGELFF. CDR3 DNA: TGTGCCAGCAGTGAAGCGAGGGCGGCGAACACCGGGGAGCTGTTTTTT.

This clone was counted a single time. The chain is built from TRBV7-2 and TRBJ1-2, with 8 bases that match TRBD1. The germline gives CDR1 SGHTA, CDR2 FQGNSA. After removal of 3 bases from V and 5 bases from J, the junction contained 5 bases not matched to a gene. CDR3 size: 14 residues. The CDR3 DNA reads TGTGCCAGCAGCTTCACAGGGGGGGAATATGGCTACACCTTC. Protein sequence: CASSFTGGEYGYTF.

The chain uses TRBV11-2 and TRBJ1-1; 9 bases agree with TRBD1. V lost 5 bases and J lost 0; bases outside the gene matches: 13. In germline, CDR1 is SGHAT, CDR2 FQNNGV. CDR3 length: 18 amino acids. CDR3 DNA: TGTGCCAGCAGCCGTAGACCGGGACAGGGCCTACTGAACACTGAAGCTTTCTTT. This gives the protein CASSRRPGQGLLNTEAFF.

The CDR3 DNA is TGCGCCAGCAGAAAAGCGGGAGACACCGGGGAGCTGTTTTTT. This encodes CASRKAGDTGELFF. V is TRBV10-2 and J is TRBJ2-2, with 8 bases identical to TRBD2. This CDR3 region has 14 residues. With V trimmed by 6 bases and J by 3 bases, 3 bases remained unmatched. Germline V gene data show CDR1 as WSHSY and CDR2 as SAAADI.

The CDR3 nucleotides read TGTGCCAGCGCATCCGGGACAGCAAACACTGAAGCTTTCTTT. This codes for CASASGTANTEAFF. This chain uses TRBV27 with TRBJ1-1; 7 bases are shared with TRBD1. From germline, CDR1 is MNHEY and CDR2 SMNVEV (reference sequence). The CDR3 is made up of 14 amino acids. After removal of 8 bases from V and 2 bases from J, the junction contained 8 bases not matched to a gene.

This chain links TRBV6-1 with TRBJ2-6; D is unclear. V dropped 4 bases and J dropped 0 bases, with 7 bases sitting between them. The length of the CDR3 is 15 residues. Per germline, CDR1 MNHNS and CDR2 SASEGT. CDR3 DNA: TGTGCCAGCAGTGTTGGCTCCTCTGGGGCCAACGTCCTGACTTTC. This encodes CASSVGSSGANVLTF.

This rearrangement joins TRBV28 to TRBJ1-3; unclear D gene. Germline lookup yields CDR1 MDHEN and CDR2 SYDVKM. Trimming stripped 3 bases from V and 0 bases from J, with 6 bases between. CDR3 length: 14 amino acids. CDR3 protein: CASSFGTSGNTIYF. The CDR3 nucleotides read TGTGCCAGCAGTTTCGGTACCTCTGGAAACACCATATATTTT.

J is TRBJ2-3 and V is TRBV24-1, with no clear D. The CDR3 has 14 residues. V shed 4 bases and J shed 0 bases, with 7 bases lying between them. The germline V gene has CDR1 KGHDR and CDR2 SFDVKD. Here the CDR3 reads CATSDPTSTDTQYF. As DNA, the CDR3 is TGTGCCACCAGTGACCCCACTAGCACAGATACGCAGTATTTT.

The chain couples TRBV6-2 or TRBV6-3 to TRBJ2-7; 8 bases are shared with TRBD1. Losses at the gene ends were 8 bases for V and 5 bases for J; bases not matched to a gene: 8. There are 13 residues in the CDR3. The V gene's germline CDR1 is MNHEY and CDR2 SVGEGT. For the CDR3, the DNA is TGTGCCAGCTGTTTGGGACAGGTTAACGAGCAGTACTTC. Its protein product is CASCLGQVNEQYF.

This chain uses TRBV20-1 with TRBJ2-3; D might be TRBD2 (5 bases). The germline gives CDR1 DFQATT, CDR2 SNEGSKA (reference sequence). This CDR3 is built from 11 residues. CDR3 sequence (DNA): TGCGGCACTAGGACCACAGATACGCAGTATTTT. This encodes CGTRTTDTQYF.

This clone occurred once. The V call is TRBV4-1, the J call TRBJ1-6; TRBD1 matches at 8 bases. This CDR3 has 15 amino acids. Per germline, CDR1 MGHRA and CDR2 YSYEKL. V trimming: 4 bases; J trimming: 6 bases; junction bases outside the gene matches: 5. The CDR3: CASSPQGASNSPLHF. CDR3 nucleotide sequence: TGCGCCAGCAGCCCGCAGGGGGCCTCTAATTCACCCCTCCACTTT.

The chain employs TRBV7-3 and TRBJ2-3, with a possible D match to TRBD2 (6 bases). The CDR3 is 15 residues long. Germline V CDR1 and CDR2: SGHTA, FQGTGA. Trimming took 3 bases from V and 2 from J, leaving 12 bases between them. This CDR3 is CASSFRGNPTDTQYF. In DNA form, the CDR3 reads TGTGCCAGCAGCTTCCGCGGGAACCCCACAGATACGCAGTATTTT.

This sequence joins TRBV19 and TRBJ1-1, with TRBD1 as a possible D gene (6 bases). CDR1 is LNHDA and CDR2 is SQIVND in the germline V gene (reference sequence). Trimming removed 5 bases at V and 4 bases at J, with 11 bases between. The CDR3 loop spans 13 amino acids. In nucleotides, the CDR3 is TGTGCCAGTAGTTTGGGACAATTCACTGAAGCTTTCTTT. Translation gives CASSLGQFTEAFF.

The chain carries TRBV2 and TRBJ1-1, with D perhaps matching TRBD1 (5 bases). The V and J ends lost 9 bases and 1 base respectively, with 12 bases between them. The CDR3 runs to 13 residues. CDR1 is SNHLY and CDR2 is FYNNEI in the germline V gene. This chain's CDR3 is CASGMTENTEAFF. The CDR3 DNA sequence: TGTGCCAGTGGAATGACAGAGAACACTGAAGCTTTCTTT.

The rearrangement uses TRBV27 and TRBJ1-2; 11 bases match TRBD1. The germline V gene encodes CDR1 MNHEY and CDR2 SMNVEV (reference sequence). Trimming cost V 6 bases and J 1 base; bases outside gene matches: 7. This CDR3 has 16 residues. CDR3: CASRTGQGDFNYGYTF. For the CDR3, the DNA is TGTGCCAGCAGAACGGGACAGGGGGACTTTAACTATGGCTACACCTTC.

The chain couples TRBV9 to TRBJ2-3; D is possibly TRBD2 (5 bases). V was cut by 1 base and J by 4 bases, with 10 bases left in between. The CDR3 runs 14 residues. Germline CDR1 and CDR2: SGDLS and YYNGEE. The CDR3: CASSVWERADTQYF. CDR3 in DNA: TGTGCCAGCAGCGTATGGGAGAGGGCAGATACGCAGTATTTT.

The chain recombines TRBV28 with TRBJ1-6; 8 bases align to TRBD1. The CDR3 contains 16 residues. The germline V gene encodes CDR1 MDHEN and CDR2 SYDVKM. Trimming took 5 bases from V and 14 from J; bases not matched to a gene: 17. CDR3 sequence: CASSLPQAGGYGALHF. The CDR3 region has the DNA TGTGCCAGCAGTCTCCCCCAGGCAGGGGGCTATGGGGCCCTCCACTTT.

J is TRBJ2-7 and V is TRBV28, with D possibly TRBD1 on 6 matching bases. Looked up from germline, CDR1 is MDHEN and CDR2 is SYDVKM. V gave up 3 bases and J gave up 5 bases, with 17 bases separating them. The CDR3 runs to 15 residues. CDR3 region: CASSFPLAQGNEQYF. CDR3 DNA: TGTGCCAGCAGTTTCCCCCTTGCACAGGGTAACGAGCAGTACTTC.

V is TRBV6-4 and J is TRBJ2-5; 11 nucleotides line up with TRBD2. CDR3 size: 15 residues. The germline V gene has CDR1 MRHNA and CDR2 SNTAGT. V gave up 6 bases and J gave up 1 base; unmatched junction bases: 4. The CDR3 DNA is TGTGCCAGCAGCCGACTAGCGGGATCCCAAGAGACCCAGTACTTC. Protein product: CASSRLAGSQETQYF.

This chain uses TRBV7-8 with TRBJ2-7; no definite D call. The germline CDR1 and CDR2 sequences are SGHVS and FQNEAQ. This CDR3 has 14 amino acids. V was cut by 0 bases and J by 2 bases, with 8 bases left in between. For the CDR3, the DNA is TGTGCCAGCAGCTTAGCTCAGACTGCCTACGAGCAGTACTTC. Translating gives CASSLAQTAYEQYF.